These 22 T cell receptor beta chains were all obtained from the same sample, sequenced in a study of T cells in Graves' hyperthyroidism and ophthalmopathy. The source material, RNA transcripts, was used to amplify TCR beta CDR3 regions. The study used the HTBI primer set for a first-round RT-PCR of the TCR CDR3. Using its own MiXCR run on the multiplex PCR reads, TCRdb lists one record per CDR3 protein. The sample lists hundreds of thousands of distinct CDR3 sequences; 35% to 55% were seen once. Sequences were obtained from peripheral blood or thyroid tissue (not recorded which). The receptors were sampled from a woman in her late teens or twenties with Graves' hyperthyroidism.

A note on this clonotype: An end of the junction differs from the germline gene, which may be a read error. The CDR3 protein is CASSQDGSAGRNTIYF. The CDR3 nucleotides read TGCGCCAGCAGCCAAGATGGAAGTGCAGGGAGAAACACCATATATTTT. The rearrangement joins TRBV7-9 to TRBJ1-3, with D perhaps matching TRBD1 (5 bases). The germline CDR1 and CDR2 sequences are SEHNR and FQNEAQ (reference sequence). The CDR3 consists of 16 residues.

The V call is TRBV2, the J call TRBJ1-2, with 7 bases identical to TRBD1. Per the germline V gene, CDR1 is SNHLY and CDR2 is FYNNEI. The CDR3 is 12 amino acids. Germline trimming cut 8 bases from V and 4 bases from J; bases unmatched to any gene: 4. The CDR3 reads CASLGQFYGYTF. CDR3 coding DNA: TGTGCCAGCTTGGGACAGTTCTATGGCTACACCTTC.

On this clonotype: One end of the junction does not line up with germline, which may come from a read error. V and J are TRBV24-1 and TRBJ1-4; D might be TRBD1 (5 bases). CDR1 is KGHDR and CDR2 is SFDVKD in the germline V gene. This CDR3 is 14 amino acids long. The CDR3 sequence: CASSSRAGNEKLFF. The CDR3, as DNA: TGTGCCAGCAGTTCCAGGGCAGGGAATGAAAAACTGTTTTTT.

The chain uses TRBV2 and TRBJ1-3; D not resolved. V shed 2 bases and J shed 4 bases, with 9 bases lying between them. The CDR3 spans 14 residues. Germline CDR1 reads SNHLY; CDR2 reads FYNNEI. The CDR3 DNA reads TGTGCCAGCAGTGAAAACCGCGGGGGAAACACCATATATTTT. Translated: CASSENRGGNTIYF.

The J gene is TRBJ1-1, the V gene TRBV7-8; D not resolved. Germline values: CDR1 SGHVS, CDR2 FQNEAQ. The V and J ends lost 2 bases and 0 bases respectively, with 10 bases between them. The CDR3 totals 15 residues. The CDR3 is CASSLLATMNTEAFF. For the CDR3, the DNA is TGTGCCAGCAGCTTACTCGCAACCATGAACACTGAAGCTTTCTTT.

Concerning this clonotype itself: Mismatch with germline at one junction end may stem from a read error. V usage is TRBV10-3 and J usage is TRBJ2-3; weak D call: TRBD2 (5 bases). The CDR3 has 13 residues. CDR1 is ENHRY and CDR2 is SYGVKD in the germline V gene. CDR3 in DNA: TGTGCCAGCAGTTACTCGACGGGGGATACGCAGTATTTT. This translates into CASSYSTGDTQYF.

This clonotype was detected ten times or more. The gene calls are TRBV2 and TRBJ1-2, with D perhaps matching TRBD1 (5 bases). V was cut by 0 bases and J by 3 bases, with 11 bases left in between. Germline CDR1 is SNHLY and CDR2 is FYNNEI. The CDR3 is 15 residues long. CDR3 DNA sequence: TGTGCCAGCAGTGAAGCGCGGAGCAGGGACTATGGCTACACCTTC. Translating it yields CASSEARSRDYGYTF.

Worth noting for this clonotype: A much larger clonotype is one base distant, so this may be a read error. The rearrangement links TRBV2 to TRBJ1-2; perhaps TRBD1 as D (6 bases). Germline CDR1 reads SNHLY; CDR2 reads FYNNEI. The CDR3 extends over 11 amino acids. The CDR3 DNA is TGTGCCAGCAGTGAAGTGCGAACAGGGACCTTT. It encodes CASSEVRTGTF.

This clonotype was picked up a small number of times. The rearrangement joins TRBV7-9 to TRBJ1-1; no clear D. With 2 bases removed from V and 1 base from J, the gap between germline ends came to 14 bases. The germline V gene has CDR1 SEHNR and CDR2 FQNEAQ (reference sequence). The CDR3 is 16 residues long. The CDR3 DNA sequence: TGTGCCAGCAGCTTAATGGGCAGGATGAGGAACACTGAAGCTTTCTTT. Residues: CASSLMGRMRNTEAFF.

This sequence joins TRBV7-9 and TRBJ1-2; tentative D call: TRBD1 (6 bases). The ends were cut back, 11 bases at V and 3 bases at J, with 16 bases in the middle. This CDR3 spans 13 amino acids. Germline values: CDR1 SEHNR, CDR2 FQNEAQ (reference sequence). The CDR3 loop reads CAWRGVEDYGYTF. For the CDR3, the DNA is TGTGCCTGGAGGGGGGTTGAGGACTATGGCTACACCTTC.

In this sample, this clonotype turned up many times. The gene calls are TRBV7-9 and TRBJ1-3, with D perhaps matching TRBD1 (6 bases). The V and J ends lost 5 bases and 0 bases respectively, with 14 bases between them. Germline CDR1 is SEHNR and CDR2 is FQNEAQ (reference sequence). This CDR3 is built from 16 residues. The DNA of the CDR3 is TGTGCCAGCAGCCCACAGGGACTACACTCTGGAAACACCATATATTTT. Translated: CASSPQGLHSGNTIYF.

V gene TRBV2 combines with J gene TRBJ1-2; no clear D gene. V shed 5 bases and J shed 5 bases, with 12 bases lying between them. The CDR3 length is 13 residues. The V gene's germline CDR1 is SNHLY and CDR2 FYNNEI. As DNA, the CDR3 is TGTGCCAGCAGTTTACACAGTTTTTATGGCTACACCTTC. It is translated as CASSLHSFYGYTF. The variable domain in full, completed from reference TRBV2 and TRBJ1-2, reads EPEVTQTPSHQVTQMGQEVILRCVPISNHLYFYWYRQILGQKVEFLVSFYNNEISEKSEIFDDQFSVERPDGSNFTLKIRSTKLEDSAMYFCASSLHSFYGYTFGSGTRLTVV.

The V gene is TRBV2, the J gene TRBJ1-5; TRBD1 matches 7 bases. The germline V gene has CDR1 SNHLY and CDR2 FYNNEI. V dropped 6 bases and J dropped 1; count of bases not matched to a gene: 3. The CDR3 is 14 residues long. Here the CDR3 DNA reads TGTGCCAGCAGACTGGGACAGAGCAATCAGCCCCAGCATTTT. This codes for CASRLGQSNQPQHF. Looking up the rest from reference TRBV2 and TRBJ1-5 gives the full variable domain: EPEVTQTPSHQVTQMGQEVILRCVPISNHLYFYWYRQILGQKVEFLVSFYNNEISEKSEIFDDQFSVERPDGSNFTLKIRSTKLEDSAMYFCASRLGQSNQPQHFGDGTRLSIL.

The CDR3 loop reads CASSDAYNEQFF. CDR3 coding DNA: TGTGCCAGCAGTGATGCCTACAATGAGCAGTTCTTC. The chain joins TRBV7-9 to TRBJ2-7; unclear D gene. Judging by the DNA end, TRBJ2-1 fits better; the J call may be wrong. The germline V gene encodes CDR1 SEHNR and CDR2 FQNEAQ (reference sequence). The length of the CDR3 is 12 residues.

V is TRBV24-1 and J is TRBJ2-7; 16 nucleotides line up with TRBD2. From germline, CDR1 is KGHDR and CDR2 SFDVKD. The CDR3 covers 18 residues. Trimming removed 2 bases from V and 3 bases from J; junction bases left unmatched: 6. CDR3: CATSDSQGTSGRDYEQYF. For the CDR3, the DNA is TGTGCCACCAGTGATTCCCAGGGGACTAGCGGGAGGGACTACGAGCAGTACTTC.

In its sample, this clonotype was seen many times. This sequence joins TRBV7-8 and TRBJ1-1; 7 bases are shared with TRBD1. CDR3 length: 16 residues. V gave up 5 bases and J gave up 3 bases; unmatched junction bases: 12. Germline loops: CDR1 SGHVS, CDR2 FQNEAQ. The CDR3 DNA is TGTGCCAGCAGCCCCAGGGGGGGGGGGACGGACACTGAAGCTTTCTTT. This translates into CASSPRGGGTDTEAFF. Together with reference TRBV7-8 and TRBJ1-1, the CDR3 gives the full variable domain: GAGVSQSPRYKVAKRGQDVALRCDPISGHVSLFWYQQALGQGPEFLTYFQNEAQLDKSGLPSDRFFAERPEGSVSTLKIQRTQQEDSAVYLCASSPRGGGTDTEAFFGQGTRLTVV.

This rearrangement joins TRBV12-3 or TRBV12-4 to TRBJ2-5; TRBD1 matches 7 bases. This CDR3 has 16 amino acids. With 5 bases clipped from V and 3 bases from J, the junction kept 12 bases outside the gene matches. In DNA, the CDR3 is TGTGCCAGCAGTGCTACGTCCGTTGACAGGGAAGAGACCCAGTACTTC. As protein: CASSATSVDREETQYF.

Of note for this clonotype: Germline and junction disagree at one end, which may indicate a read error. The chain joins TRBV5-1 to TRBJ2-7, with a possible D match to TRBD1 (5 bases). CDR1 and CDR2 from the germline V gene are SGHRS and YFSETQ. The CDR3 loop spans 12 amino acids. The CDR3 DNA sequence: TGTGCCAGCAGTTCCAGGCAGGGTGAGCAGTACTTC. The encoded protein is CASSSRQGEQYF.

Points on this clonotype: One base away lies a much larger clone, so this may be a sequencing read error. The V and J genes are TRBV7-3 and TRBJ2-2, with TRBD1 identical over 9 bases. Germline-derived CDR1 and CDR2 are SGHTA and FQGTGA. CDR3 length: 15 amino acids. V trimming: 5 bases; J trimming: 4 bases; junction bases outside the gene matches: 5. The CDR3 reads CASSPGTGTTGELFF. Here the CDR3 DNA reads TGTGCCAGCAGCCCCGGGACAGGGACCACCGGGGAGCTGTTTTTT. The variable domain in full, with the rest retrieved from reference TRBV7-3 and TRBJ2-2, is GAGVSQTPSNKVTEKGKYVELRCDPISGHTALYWYRQSLGQGPEFLIYFQGTGAADDSGLPNDRFFAVRPEGSVSTLKIQRTERGDSAVYLCASSPGTGTTGELFFGEGSRLTVL.

This clonotype has just a few counts. The rearrangement links TRBV7-9 to TRBJ2-7, with 7 bases lining up with TRBD1. There are 14 residues in the CDR3. CDR1 and CDR2 (germline): SEHNR, FQNEAQ (reference sequence). J gave up 5 bases and V 0 bases, and 4 bases lay outside the gene matches. The CDR3 coding sequence is TGTGCCAGCAGCTTAGCCCCTACAGGGGACGAGCAGTACTTC. Residues: CASSLAPTGDEQYF.

This clonotype was recorded at least ten times. The chain employs TRBV20-1 and TRBJ2-5; 11 bases fit TRBD2. With 3 bases clipped from V and 4 bases from J, the junction kept 4 bases outside the gene matches. This CDR3 comprises 14 residues. CDR1 and CDR2 from the germline V gene are DFQATT and SNEGSKA (reference sequence). CDR3 in amino acids: CSARRLAGLETQYF. As DNA, the CDR3 is TGCAGTGCTAGGAGACTAGCGGGACTAGAGACCCAGTACTTC.

This clonotype has a single count. CDR3 coding DNA: TGCAGTGCTAGGATTGTTGGGGGGATATATGGCTACACCTTC. The encoded protein is CSARIVGGIYGYTF. The V call is TRBV20-1, the J call TRBJ1-2; D possibly corresponds to TRBD1 (5 bases). This CDR3 spans 14 amino acids. The germline V gene has CDR1 DFQATT and CDR2 SNEGSKA (reference sequence). The V gene lost 3 bases and the J gene lost 5 bases, with 16 bases spanning the gap.